Included here is one T cell receptor beta chain sequence, with context. Its antigen remains unknown. The sample originates from a study of blood T cells in healthy people across ages. Study information: Using template switching, researchers captured about one barcoded beta molecule for each two T cells. Study results and limitations: Across samples, TCR beta diversity tracked strongly with naive T cell percentage.

Roughly 9.8 milliliters of peripheral blood were drawn from each donor. PCR was performed a second time for roughly 7 to 11 cycles using a sample-barcoded 5' primer and a J-beta primer mix. A single record per CDR3 protein comes from TCRdb applying MiXCR to the 5' RACE reads. Among over 600,000 distinct CDR3 sequences listed, 20% to 25% were seen once. This TCR was recovered from a man aged 70 or older in good health. The sample consisted of blood.

CDR3 coding DNA: TGCAGTGCGATGACCGGGACCACTCAAGAGCAGTACTTC. It is translated as CSAMTGTTQEQYF. V gene TRBV20-1 combines with J gene TRBJ2-7; perhaps D is TRBD1 or TRBD2 (5 bases each). Germline V lookup: CDR1 DFQATT, CDR2 SNEGSKA (reference sequence). The CDR3 has 13 amino acids. V was clipped by 6 bases and J by 7 bases, with 19 bases between them.